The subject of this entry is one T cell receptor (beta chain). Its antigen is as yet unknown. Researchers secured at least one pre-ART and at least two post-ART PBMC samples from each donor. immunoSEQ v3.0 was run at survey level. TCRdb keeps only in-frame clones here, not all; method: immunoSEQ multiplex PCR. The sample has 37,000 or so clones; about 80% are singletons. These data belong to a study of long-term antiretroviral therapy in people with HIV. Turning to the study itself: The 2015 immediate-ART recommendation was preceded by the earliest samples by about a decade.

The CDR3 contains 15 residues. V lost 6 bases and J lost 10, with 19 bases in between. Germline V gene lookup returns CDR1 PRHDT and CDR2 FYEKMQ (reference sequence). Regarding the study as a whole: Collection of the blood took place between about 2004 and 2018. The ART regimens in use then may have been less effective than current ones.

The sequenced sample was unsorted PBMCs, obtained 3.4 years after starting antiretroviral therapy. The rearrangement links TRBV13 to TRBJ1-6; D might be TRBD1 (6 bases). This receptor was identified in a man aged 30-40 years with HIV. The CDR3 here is CASRDTTDSKSPLHF. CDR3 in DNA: TGTGCCAGCAGGGACACCACGGACAGTAAATCACCCCTCCACTTT.